The present TCR beta chain was sequenced within a study of early T cells in non-severe SARS-CoV-2 infection. Study overall: The study sequenced bulk RNA from unsorted whole blood, with chains unpaired.

The CDR3 is made up of 15 amino acids. Germline lookup yields CDR1 SGHVS and CDR2 FQNEAQ. With 2 bases removed from V and 5 bases from J, the gap between germline ends came to 16 bases. Each cDNA molecule carried a unique molecular identifier. TCRdb re-called the 5' RACE reads with MiXCR, one entry per CDR3 protein. The table lists roughly 10,000 distinct CDR3 sequences, over 4% of them singletons. Sequencing was performed on whole blood. The chain has TRBV7-8 and TRBJ2-7, with D tentatively TRBD1 (6 bases). The receptor was isolated from an adult who was a healthcare worker with PCR-confirmed SARS-CoV-2 infection or an uninfected control (not recorded which). The CDR3 protein is CASSLSAGAVNEQYF. The CDR3 DNA is TGTGCCAGCAGCTTATCTGCAGGGGCGGTCAACGAGCAGTACTTC.